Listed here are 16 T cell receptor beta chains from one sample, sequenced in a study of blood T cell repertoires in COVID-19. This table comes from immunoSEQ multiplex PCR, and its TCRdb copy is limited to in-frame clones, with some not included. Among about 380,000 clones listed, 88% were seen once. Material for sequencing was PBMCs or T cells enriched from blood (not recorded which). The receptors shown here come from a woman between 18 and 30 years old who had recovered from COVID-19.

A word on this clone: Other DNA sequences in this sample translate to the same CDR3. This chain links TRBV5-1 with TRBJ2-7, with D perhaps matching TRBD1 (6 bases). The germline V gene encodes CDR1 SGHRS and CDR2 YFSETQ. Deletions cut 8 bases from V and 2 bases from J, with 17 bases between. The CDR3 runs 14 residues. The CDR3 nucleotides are TGCGCCAGTTCGCGTTCCGGGACAACCTACGAGCAGTACTTC. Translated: CASSRSGTTYEQYF.

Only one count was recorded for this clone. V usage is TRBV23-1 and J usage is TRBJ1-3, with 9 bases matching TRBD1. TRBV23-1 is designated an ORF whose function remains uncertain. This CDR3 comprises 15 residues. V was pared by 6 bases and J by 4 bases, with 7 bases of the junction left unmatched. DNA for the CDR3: TGCGCCAGCAGCCAGGGACAGGGAAGGGGAAACACCATATATTTT. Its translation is CASSQGQGRGNTIYF.

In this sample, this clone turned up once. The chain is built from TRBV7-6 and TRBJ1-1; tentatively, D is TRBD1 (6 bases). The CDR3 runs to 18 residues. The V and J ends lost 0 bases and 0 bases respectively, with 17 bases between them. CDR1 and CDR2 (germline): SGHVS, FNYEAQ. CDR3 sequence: CASSLAEGGSALNTEAFF. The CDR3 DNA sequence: TGTGCCAGCAGCTTAGCGGAAGGGGGAAGTGCCTTGAACACTGAAGCTTTCTTT.

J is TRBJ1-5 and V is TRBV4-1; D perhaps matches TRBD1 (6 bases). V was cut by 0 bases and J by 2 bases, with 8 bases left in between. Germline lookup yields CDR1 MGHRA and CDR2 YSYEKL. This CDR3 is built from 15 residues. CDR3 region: CASSQERTGNQPQHF. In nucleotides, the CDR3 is TGCGCCAGCAGCCAAGAACGGACAGGCAATCAGCCCCAGCATTTT.

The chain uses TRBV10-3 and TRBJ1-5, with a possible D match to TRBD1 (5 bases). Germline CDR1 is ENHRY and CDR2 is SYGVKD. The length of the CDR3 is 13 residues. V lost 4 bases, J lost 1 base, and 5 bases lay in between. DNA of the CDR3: TGTGCCATCAGTGGGACAAGCAATCAGCCCCAGCATTTT. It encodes CAISGTSNQPQHF.

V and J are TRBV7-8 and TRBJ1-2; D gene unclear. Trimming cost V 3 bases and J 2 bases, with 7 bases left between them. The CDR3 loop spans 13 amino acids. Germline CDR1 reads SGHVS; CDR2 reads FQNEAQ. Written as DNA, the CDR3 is TGTGCCAGCAGCTTGGCCCCCAACTATGGCTACACCTTC. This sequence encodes CASSLAPNYGYTF.

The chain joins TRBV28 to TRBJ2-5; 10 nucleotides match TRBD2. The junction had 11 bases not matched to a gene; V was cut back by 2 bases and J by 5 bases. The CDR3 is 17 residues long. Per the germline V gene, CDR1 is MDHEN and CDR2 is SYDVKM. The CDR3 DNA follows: TGTGCCAGCAGTTTAACGTCAAGCGGGGGGGCCGGGGAGACCCAGTACTTC. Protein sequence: CASSLTSSGGAGETQYF.

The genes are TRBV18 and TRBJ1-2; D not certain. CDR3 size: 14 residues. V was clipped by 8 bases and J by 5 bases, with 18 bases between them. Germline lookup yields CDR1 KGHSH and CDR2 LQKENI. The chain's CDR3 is CASRRTAEGYGYTF. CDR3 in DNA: TGTGCCAGCCGCCGGACGGCCGAGGGATATGGCTACACCTTC.

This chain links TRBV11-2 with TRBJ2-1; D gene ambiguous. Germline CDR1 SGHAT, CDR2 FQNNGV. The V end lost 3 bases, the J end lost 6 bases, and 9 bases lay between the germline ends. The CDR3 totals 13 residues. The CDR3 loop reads CASSFEQPNEQFF. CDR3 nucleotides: TGTGCCAGCAGCTTTGAGCAACCCAATGAGCAGTTCTTC.

The chain's CDR3 is CATSDGSWDRDGYTF. CDR3 DNA: TGTGCCACCAGTGATGGTTCTTGGGACAGGGATGGCTACACCTTC. The chain recombines TRBV24-1 with TRBJ1-2, with TRBD1 matching over 9 bases. The germline gives CDR1 KGHDR, CDR2 SFDVKD. The CDR3 totals 15 residues. Germline trimming cut 3 bases from V and 6 bases from J; bases unmatched to any gene: 7.

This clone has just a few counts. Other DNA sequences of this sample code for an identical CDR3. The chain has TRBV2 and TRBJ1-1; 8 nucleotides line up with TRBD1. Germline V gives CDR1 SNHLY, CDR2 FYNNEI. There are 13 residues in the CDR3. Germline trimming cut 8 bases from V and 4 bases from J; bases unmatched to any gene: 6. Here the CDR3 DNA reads TGTGCCAGCCGGACAGGGCTTAGCACTGAAGCTTTCTTT. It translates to CASRTGLSTEAFF.

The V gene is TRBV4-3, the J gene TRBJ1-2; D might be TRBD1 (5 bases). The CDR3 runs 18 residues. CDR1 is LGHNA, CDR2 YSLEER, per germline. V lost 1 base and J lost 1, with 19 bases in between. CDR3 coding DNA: TGCGCCAGCAGCCAAGCCCGGAGCGGGGGTATAATTAACTATGGCTACACCTTC. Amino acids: CASSQARSGGIINYGYTF.

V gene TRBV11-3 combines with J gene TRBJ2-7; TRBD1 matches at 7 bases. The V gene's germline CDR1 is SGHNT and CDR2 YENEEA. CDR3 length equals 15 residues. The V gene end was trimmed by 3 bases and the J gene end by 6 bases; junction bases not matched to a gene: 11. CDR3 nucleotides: TGTGCCAGCAGCTTGAGCTCCAAACAGGGGTCCGAGCAGTACTTC. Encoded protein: CASSLSSKQGSEQYF.

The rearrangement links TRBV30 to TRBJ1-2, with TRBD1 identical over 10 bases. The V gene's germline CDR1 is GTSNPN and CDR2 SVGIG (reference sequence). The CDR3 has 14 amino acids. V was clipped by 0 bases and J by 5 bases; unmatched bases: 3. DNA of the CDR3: TGTGCCTGGAGTGTGATGGACAGGGGGTATGGCTACACCTTC. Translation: CAWSVMDRGYGYTF.

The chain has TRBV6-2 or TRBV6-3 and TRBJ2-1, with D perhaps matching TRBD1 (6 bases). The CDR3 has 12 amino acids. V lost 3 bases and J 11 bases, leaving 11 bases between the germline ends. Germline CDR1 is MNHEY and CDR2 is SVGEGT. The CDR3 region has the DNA TGTGCCAGCAGTTATTTGGGGGACAAGCAGTTCTTC. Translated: CASSYLGDKQFF.

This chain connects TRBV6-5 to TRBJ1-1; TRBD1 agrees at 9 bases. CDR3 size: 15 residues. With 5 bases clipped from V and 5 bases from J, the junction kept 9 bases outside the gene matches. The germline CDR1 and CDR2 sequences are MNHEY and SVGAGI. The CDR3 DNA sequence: TGTGCCAGCAGTACGGGACAGGGCTTTGTTACTGAAGCTTTCTTT. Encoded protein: CASSTGQGFVTEAFF.